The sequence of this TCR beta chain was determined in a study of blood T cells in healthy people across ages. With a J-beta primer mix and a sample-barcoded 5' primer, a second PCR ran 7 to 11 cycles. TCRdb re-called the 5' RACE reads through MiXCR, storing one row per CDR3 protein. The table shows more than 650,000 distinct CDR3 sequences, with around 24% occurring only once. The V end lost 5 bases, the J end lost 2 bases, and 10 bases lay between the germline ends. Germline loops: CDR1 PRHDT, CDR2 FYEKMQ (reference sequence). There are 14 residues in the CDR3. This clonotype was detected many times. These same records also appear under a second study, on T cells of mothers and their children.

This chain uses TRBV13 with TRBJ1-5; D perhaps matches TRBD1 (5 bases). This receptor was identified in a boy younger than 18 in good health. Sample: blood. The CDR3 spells CASSHQGGNQPQHF. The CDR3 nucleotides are TGTGCCAGCAGCCACCAGGGAGGCAATCAGCCCCAGCATTTT.